The T cell receptor (beta chain) described here comes from a study of blood T cell repertoires in COVID-19. The wider study: Acute and convalescent COVID-19 specimens originated in the United States, Italy and Spain. Sources were T cells, B-cell-depleted T cells, or PBMCs; the material itself was cDNA or gDNA.

V was trimmed by 6 bases and J by 7 bases, leaving 12 bases between them. Germline values: CDR1 MNHEY, CDR2 SMNVEV (reference sequence). CDR3 length: 12 amino acids. This clone was seen only once. How the authors handled the data: Reference gene primer amplification gave estimated nucleated cell counts. Method: immunoSEQ multiplex PCR; TCRdb's copy keeps in-frame clones and lacks some. V and J calls and clone size are given by that table; D and trimming were obtained from the DNA. The data show about 400,000 clones, around 86% seen once. The rearrangement uses TRBV27 and TRBJ1-2; D remains unclear. This receptor was taken from a human donor in a cohort sampled during active COVID-19. Sequencing input: peripheral blood. The CDR3 reads CASRIVMSGYTF. The CDR3 DNA is TGTGCCAGCAGAATAGTAATGAGTGGCTACACCTTC.